The 12 T cell receptor beta chains below all came from one sample that was sequenced in a study of blood T cell repertoires in COVID-19. The method was immunoSEQ multiplex PCR; TCRdb's version includes in-frame clones alone and lacks a portion of them. The sample holds about 200,000 clones, 80% to 95% seen once. The sample comprised peripheral blood. These receptors came from a man aged 45-65 years with acute or convalescent COVID-19.

The rearrangement links TRBV6-6 to TRBJ1-4; D is uncertain. The V gene lost 6 bases and the J gene lost 4 bases, with 9 bases spanning the gap. The germline V gene has CDR1 MNHNY and CDR2 SVGAGI (reference sequence). There are 13 residues in the CDR3. CDR3 loop: CASRDENNEKLFF. The CDR3 DNA follows: TGTGCCAGCAGAGATGAGAATAATGAAAAACTGTTTTTT.

This chain's CDR3 is CASSPMGGFDQPQHF. The CDR3 bases are TGTGCCAGCTCACCGATGGGAGGGTTCGATCAGCCCCAGCATTTT. J is TRBJ1-5 and V is TRBV18; D remains unclear. V was trimmed by 3 bases and J by 5 bases, leaving 14 bases between them. This CDR3 comprises 15 residues. Germline CDR1 and CDR2: KGHSH and LQKENI.

The V and J genes are TRBV6-6 and TRBJ1-5, with D perhaps matching TRBD1 (5 bases). The V gene lost 7 bases and the J gene lost 6 bases, with 16 bases spanning the gap. The CDR3 totals 14 residues. Looked up from germline, CDR1 is MNHNY and CDR2 is SVGAGI (reference sequence). The CDR3 sequence: CASTRWGLGQPQHF. The CDR3 nucleotides read TGTGCCAGCACCAGATGGGGACTGGGTCAGCCCCAGCATTTT.

V gene TRBV11-2 combines with J gene TRBJ2-1; 8 nucleotides agree with TRBD2. V trimming: 5 bases; J trimming: 8 bases; junction bases outside the gene matches: 8. Germline V gene data show CDR1 as SGHAT and CDR2 as FQNNGV. The CDR3 sequence is 14 residues long. The CDR3 reads CASSPGLAGDEQFF. CDR3 sequence (DNA): TGTGCCAGCAGCCCCGGACTAGCAGGGGATGAGCAGTTCTTC.

The chain combines TRBV21-1 with TRBJ2-1; the listed D gene, TRBD2, was not tested against the DNA. TRBV21-1 counts as a pseudogene. This CDR3 has 14 amino acids. CDR3 loop: CASSKPLSGNEQFF. The CDR3 DNA reads TGTGCCAGCAGCAAGCCCTTGAGTGGCAATGAGCAGTTCTTC.

V usage is TRBV6-6 and J usage is TRBJ1-4; maybe TRBD1 (6 bases). CDR3 size: 16 residues. The germline gives CDR1 MNHNY, CDR2 SVGAGI (reference sequence). With 1 base removed from V and 4 bases from J, the gap between germline ends came to 13 bases. This chain's CDR3 is CASSYFTGSINEKLFF. The CDR3 nucleotides read TGTGCCAGCAGTTACTTTACAGGGTCGATTAATGAAAAACTGTTTTTT.

This clone appeared a single time. The chain has TRBV6-5 and TRBJ2-7; 9 nucleotides line up with TRBD1. J lost 4 bases, V lost 7 bases, and 11 bases had no gene match. The germline gives CDR1 MNHEY, CDR2 SVGAGI. The CDR3 extends over 15 amino acids. Here the CDR3 DNA reads TGTGCCAGCAATAGACAGGGGGGACCTAAATACGAGCAGTACTTC. The encoded protein is CASNRQGGPKYEQYF.

The chain recombines TRBV3-1 (or the pseudogene TRBV3-2) with TRBJ2-1; D is possibly TRBD1 (5 bases). The length of the CDR3 is 15 residues. Trimming stripped 4 bases from V and 0 bases from J, with 10 bases between. Looked up from germline, CDR1 is LGHDT and CDR2 is YNNKEL (reference sequence). CDR3: CASSLSQDSYNEQFF. The CDR3 nucleotides read TGTGCCAGCAGCCTCTCACAGGACTCCTACAATGAGCAGTTCTTC.

The chain links TRBV28 to TRBJ1-4; D remains unclear. The CDR3 loop spans 15 amino acids. Germline V gene lookup returns CDR1 MDHEN and CDR2 SYDVKM. Trimming stripped 6 bases from V and 4 bases from J, with 15 bases between. Written as DNA, the CDR3 is TGTGCCAGCAGCTCGACCGGGTTAGGTAATGAAAAACTGTTTTTT. It specifies CASSSTGLGNEKLFF.

J is TRBJ2-3 and V is TRBV9; the D is unclear. The CDR3 extends over 12 amino acids. Germline CDR1 reads SGDLS; CDR2 reads YYNGEE. The V gene lost 3 bases and the J gene lost 4 bases, with 6 bases spanning the gap. The CDR3 coding sequence is TGTGCCAGCAGCGCCCAGTCAGATACGCAGTATTTT. This gives the protein CASSAQSDTQYF. Looking up the rest from reference TRBV9 and TRBJ2-3 gives the full variable domain: DSGVTQTPKHLITATGQRVTLRCSPRSGDLSVYWYQQSLDQGLQFLIQYYNGEERAKGNILERFSAQQFPDLHSELNLSSLELGDSALYFCASSAQSDTQYFGPGTRLTVL.

In this sample, this clone turned up once. A read error may account for a junction end that differs from germline. This chain links TRBV7-7 with TRBJ2-5; tentatively, D is TRBD1 (5 bases). The CDR3 sequence is 13 residues long. The V gene's germline CDR1 is SSHAT and CDR2 FNYEAQ (reference sequence). CDR3 region: CASSLDQGETQYF. DNA of the CDR3: TGTGCTAGCAGCTTAGATCAGGGAGAGACCCAGTACTTC.

This rearrangement joins TRBV28 to TRBJ1-2; 9 nucleotides match TRBD1. The V and J ends lost 6 bases and 4 bases, in that order; junction bases with no gene match: 6. CDR3 length equals 14 residues. In germline, CDR1 is MDHEN, CDR2 SYDVKM. This chain's CDR3 is CASSYRGPPYGYTF. CDR3 DNA sequence: TGTGCCAGCAGCTACAGGGGGCCTCCCTATGGCTACACCTTC.